The 30 T cell receptor beta chains below all came from one sample that was sequenced in a study of shared clonotypes between healthy human individuals. Using immunoSEQ multiplex PCR, the repertoire was profiled, and TCRdb retains in-frame clones only, with some absent. The sample includes about 1.1 million clones, approximately 75% seen only once; the top ten take roughly 0.82%. Specimen: memory CD4+ T cells from PBMCs. Subset indicated: CD45RA-negative fraction. Source of these receptors: a man younger than 35 in good health. Some clones in this sample may be carry-over from other donors' samples.

As concerns this clone: Other DNA sequences of this sample code for an identical CDR3. The chain links TRBV5-1 to TRBJ2-7; 7 bases line up with TRBD1. From germline, CDR1 is SGHRS and CDR2 YFSETQ. The CDR3 is 14 residues long. Unmatched junction bases numbered 4, after V lost 0 bases and J lost 4 bases. CDR3 amino acids: CASSLGQGGYEQYF. The DNA of the CDR3 is TGCGCCAGCAGCTTGGGACAGGGCGGTTACGAGCAGTACTTC.

The V call is TRBV5-1, the J call TRBJ1-4; D is perhaps TRBD1 (5 bases). Trimming cost V 0 bases and J 5 bases, with 11 bases left between them. The germline CDR1 and CDR2 sequences are SGHRS and YFSETQ. The CDR3 spans 15 residues. The CDR3 region is CASSLGDVRNEKLFF. The CDR3 DNA follows: TGCGCCAGCAGCTTGGGGGACGTAAGGAATGAAAAACTGTTTTTT.

This rearrangement joins TRBV6-1 to TRBJ1-4, with D unclear. Trimming removed 2 bases from V and 8 bases from J, with 18 bases in between. The CDR3 runs 16 residues. Germline CDR1 reads MNHNS; CDR2 reads SASEGT. As DNA, the CDR3 is TGTGCCAGCAGTGAACTAGCGGCAGCAAATCCGGAAAAACTGTTTTTT. It yields the protein CASSELAAANPEKLFF.

The V and J genes are TRBV6-4 and TRBJ2-1; possible D gene TRBD2, 6 bases. The germline V gene has CDR1 MRHNA and CDR2 SNTAGT. CDR3 size: 13 residues. Trimming cost V 5 bases and J 9 bases, with 14 bases left between them. The CDR3 loop reads CASSRGLTTEQFF. The CDR3, as DNA: TGTGCCAGCAGTCGGGGACTCACGACTGAGCAGTTCTTC.

Ten or more counts support this clone. The V and J genes are TRBV4-3 and TRBJ2-1; D ambiguous. Trimming took off 5 bases at V and 6 bases at J, with 11 bases between the two ends. Germline CDR1 LGHNA, CDR2 YSLEER. The CDR3 loop spans 13 amino acids. The CDR3 DNA reads as TGCGCCAGCAGCGCCCGACAAGCCAATGAGCAGTTCTTC. Encoded protein: CASSARQANEQFF.

A few counts support this clone. The CDR3 DNA is TGTGCCTGGAGTGTAGTCCGGACAGCTGAAGCTTTCTTT. Translating gives CAWSVVRTAEAFF. The J gene is TRBJ1-1, the V gene TRBV30; maybe TRBD1 (6 bases). The CDR3 has 13 residues. Germline V gives CDR1 GTSNPN, CDR2 SVGIG (reference sequence). V was cut by 0 bases and J by 6 bases, with 11 bases left in between.

The V call is TRBV6-6, the J call TRBJ1-2; the D gene is possibly TRBD1 (5 bases). This CDR3 has 14 amino acids. With 0 bases removed from V and 4 bases from J, the gap between germline ends came to 9 bases. The germline CDR1 and CDR2 sequences are MNHNY and SVGAGI (reference sequence). CDR3 loop: CASSYSEGSYGYTF. In nucleotides, the CDR3 is TGTGCCAGCAGTTACTCGGAGGGGAGCTATGGCTACACCTTC.

J is TRBJ2-7 and V is TRBV6-1; D unresolved. Germline loops: CDR1 MNHNS, CDR2 SASEGT. Trimming shortened V by 9 bases and J by 0 bases, and 9 bases separated the two germline ends. The CDR3 extends over 12 amino acids. The CDR3 DNA is TGTGCCAGTTACAGTTCCTCCTACGAGCAGTACTTC. It codes for CASYSSSYEQYF.

The chain employs TRBV28 and TRBJ2-5; TRBD1 matches 8 bases. The J call is doubtful: the DNA matches TRBJ2-7 better. The CDR3 loop spans 16 amino acids. Germline values: CDR1 MDHEN, CDR2 SYDVKM. CDR3 residues: CASSLPDRGPPGEQYF. CDR3 DNA sequence: TGTGCCAGCAGTTTACCCGACAGGGGTCCCCCGGGCGAGCAGTACTTC.

This clone was detected only once. This chain connects TRBV30 to TRBJ2-7; D not certain. V lost 0 bases, J lost 5 bases, and 20 bases lay in between. CDR3 length equals 16 residues. The germline V gene has CDR1 GTSNPN and CDR2 SVGIG (reference sequence). The CDR3 coding sequence is TGTGCCTGGAGTGTACCTACGGCGGTGGGTGGGGACGAGCAGTACTTC. Encoded protein: CAWSVPTAVGGDEQYF.

The rearrangement joins TRBV4-3 to TRBJ2-7, with a tentative D call TRBD2 (6 bases). Germline lookup yields CDR1 LGHNA and CDR2 YSLEER. The CDR3 sequence is 13 residues long. Between the trimmed V and J ends, which lost 1 base and 3 bases, there was a span of 7 bases. CDR3 nucleotide sequence: TGCGCCAGCAGCCAAGGGCGGGACTACGAGCAGTACTTC. This encodes CASSQGRDYEQYF.

This chain joins TRBV6-4 and TRBJ2-1; no definite D call. Germline loops: CDR1 MRHNA, CDR2 SNTAGT. V dropped 4 bases and J dropped 8 bases, with 12 bases sitting between them. CDR3 length: 13 residues. The CDR3 loop reads CASSGENGDEQFF. CDR3 DNA: TGTGCCAGCAGTGGAGAGAATGGGGATGAGCAGTTCTTC.

The chain recombines TRBV19 with TRBJ2-7; 9 nucleotides line up with TRBD2. Unmatched junction bases numbered 16, after V lost 6 bases and J lost 4 bases. The CDR3 contains 17 residues. The germline V gene has CDR1 LNHDA and CDR2 SQIVND (reference sequence). The CDR3 DNA follows: TGTGCCAGTAGCCCGGGTTGGGCTAGCGGGAAGCTGTACGAGCAGTACTTC. Protein: CASSPGWASGKLYEQYF.

This clone was counted a single time. This chain joins TRBV9 and TRBJ2-2, with 10 bases aligning to TRBD2. Germline CDR1 SGDLS, CDR2 YYNGEE. J lost 4 bases, V lost 0 bases, and 6 bases had no gene match. The CDR3 has 17 residues. The CDR3 DNA reads as TGTGCCAGCAGCGTAGATCCTAGCGGGAGCCTCACCGGGGAGCTGTTTTTT. Translated: CASSVDPSGSLTGELFF.

The chain carries TRBV5-8 and TRBJ2-3; 15 bases fit TRBD2. Trimming took 3 bases from V and 0 from J; bases not matched to a gene: 5. The CDR3 contains 18 residues. Per the germline V gene, CDR1 is SGHTS and CDR2 is YDEGEE. The CDR3 nucleotides are TGTGCCAGCAGCTCGGGACTAGCGGGAGGCCCTAGCACAGATACGCAGTATTTT. Translated: CASSSGLAGGPSTDTQYF.

This clone appeared a few times. This may stem from a read error, because a much larger clone lies one nucleotide away. At the DNA level, this CDR3 is encoded by other sequences in the same sample as well. The genes are TRBV6-1 and TRBJ2-7; D unresolved. CDR3 size: 11 residues. Germline CDR1 MNHNS, CDR2 SASEGT. Between the trimmed V and J ends, which lost 3 bases and 0 bases, there was a span of 0 bases. CDR3 residues: CASSDSYEQYF. CDR3 bases: TGTGCCAGCAGTGACTCCTACGAGCAGTACTTC.

The chain combines TRBV6-5 with TRBJ1-2; TRBD1 agrees at 10 bases. Germline V gene data show CDR1 as MNHEY and CDR2 as SVGAGI. CDR3 size: 16 residues. The V gene end was trimmed by 2 bases and the J gene end by 4 bases; junction bases not matched to a gene: 7. DNA for the CDR3: TGTGCCAGCAGTTACACCGGGACAGGGGTCCTCTATGGCTACACCTTC. Protein sequence: CASSYTGTGVLYGYTF.

The chain recombines TRBV7-9 with TRBJ1-6; 7 positions agree with TRBD1. Germline assignment: CDR1 SEHNR and CDR2 FQNEAQ (reference sequence). V trimming: 5 bases; J trimming: 9 bases; junction bases outside the gene matches: 7. The CDR3 is 14 residues long. In DNA form, the CDR3 reads TGTGCCAGCAGCCGCGGGACAGAGGGTTCACCCCTCCACTTT. Protein: CASSRGTEGSPLHF.

V and J are TRBV9 and TRBJ2-3; D is unresolved. V was clipped by 2 bases and J by 2 bases, with 6 bases between them. Germline-derived CDR1 and CDR2 are SGDLS and YYNGEE. The CDR3 sequence is 13 residues long. This chain's CDR3 is CASSVFATDTQYF. CDR3 coding DNA: TGTGCCAGCAGCGTTTTCGCCACAGATACGCAGTATTTT. The full variable domain, with the rest looked up from reference TRBV9 and TRBJ2-3, is DSGVTQTPKHLITATGQRVTLRCSPRSGDLSVYWYQQSLDQGLQFLIQYYNGEERAKGNILERFSAQQFPDLHSELNLSSLELGDSALYFCASSVFATDTQYFGPGTRLTVL.

The chain employs TRBV2 and TRBJ2-7; weak D call: TRBD2 (7 bases). The CDR3 is 14 residues long. Trimming left V 7 bases short and J 4 bases short, with 17 bases between. Germline values: CDR1 SNHLY, CDR2 FYNNEI. The CDR3 DNA is TGTGCCAGCAAGAAACAGGGAGGGGAGTACGAGCAGTACTTC. Protein product: CASKKQGGEYEQYF.

The genes are TRBV4-1 and TRBJ2-3; D is tentatively TRBD1 or TRBD2 (5 bases each). The CDR3 has 14 amino acids. Looked up from germline, CDR1 is MGHRA and CDR2 is YSYEKL. V gave up 0 bases and J gave up 8 bases, with 12 bases separating them. In DNA form, the CDR3 reads TGCGCCAGCAGCCAAGAGTTAACGGGACCTACGCAGTATTTT. Amino acid sequence: CASSQELTGPTQYF.

Turning to this clone: In the same sample, other DNA sequences code for this CDR3. The V and J genes are TRBV7-2 and TRBJ1-2; a weak D match, TRBD1 (5 bases). Per germline, CDR1 SGHTA and CDR2 FQGNSA. The CDR3 contains 14 residues. V was cut by 5 bases and J by 2 bases, with 12 bases left in between. The CDR3 sequence: CASSPGTVNYGYTF. The CDR3 bases are TGTGCCAGCAGCCCCGGGACTGTGAACTATGGCTACACCTTC.

The rearrangement links TRBV28 to TRBJ1-2; D is possibly TRBD1 (6 bases). V dropped 7 bases and J dropped 8 bases, with 17 bases sitting between them. From germline, CDR1 is MDHEN and CDR2 SYDVKM. The CDR3 contains 13 residues. This CDR3 reads CASNTHLTGGYTF. The CDR3 region has the DNA TGTGCCAGCAATACCCACCTGACAGGCGGCTACACCTTC.

The chain's CDR3 is CASRLGTGGAGELFF. Written as DNA, the CDR3 is TGTGCCAGCAGACTAGGGACCGGGGGAGCCGGGGAGCTGTTTTTT. The V gene is TRBV7-9, the J gene TRBJ2-2, with TRBD2 as a possible D gene (6 bases). The length of the CDR3 is 15 residues. The V gene lost 6 bases and the J gene lost 6 bases, with 17 bases spanning the gap. The germline V gene encodes CDR1 SEHNR and CDR2 FQNEAQ (reference sequence).

The chain combines TRBV2 with TRBJ2-1, with a tentative D call TRBD2 (5 bases). The germline V and J ends were trimmed by 3 bases and 9 bases, with 12 bases remaining between them. Germline V CDR1 and CDR2: SNHLY, FYNNEI. CDR3 size: 13 residues. The CDR3 sequence is CASSDMGRGEQFF. The CDR3 DNA is TGTGCCAGCAGTGATATGGGTCGGGGTGAGCAGTTCTTC.

The V and J genes are TRBV7-9 and TRBJ2-6; tentative D call: TRBD1 (6 bases). Trimming took 3 bases from V and 0 from J, leaving 15 bases between them. In germline, CDR1 is SEHNR, CDR2 FQNEAQ (reference sequence). The length of the CDR3 is 18 residues. The CDR3 is CASSLRRGGDSGANVLTF. The CDR3, as DNA: TGTGCCAGCAGCTTGAGGAGAGGGGGAGACTCTGGGGCCAACGTCCTGACTTTC.

The rearrangement uses TRBV30 and TRBJ2-6, with D maybe TRBD1 (7 bases). Germline-derived CDR1 and CDR2 are GTSNPN and SVGIG (reference sequence). The CDR3 runs 17 residues. The V end lost 2 bases, the J end lost 0 bases, and 14 bases lay between the germline ends. The CDR3 region is CAWSRRGLSSGANVLTF. The CDR3 bases are TGTGCCTGGAGTAGGAGGGGGCTAAGCTCTGGGGCCAACGTCCTGACTTTC.

J is TRBJ2-7 and V is TRBV5-4; 12 bases line up with TRBD1. The CDR3 has 15 residues. The V segment lost 4 bases and the J segment 7 bases; nucleotides outside the gene matches: 9. Germline V lookup: CDR1 SGHNT, CDR2 YYREEE (reference sequence). CDR3 loop: CASSQPGQGAGEQYF. In nucleotides, the CDR3 is TGTGCCAGCAGCCAACCGGGACAGGGGGCGGGTGAGCAGTACTTC.

A few counts support this clone. The chain links TRBV5-4 to TRBJ1-1; 7 nucleotides line up with TRBD1. Germline CDR1 and CDR2: SGHNT and YYREEE (reference sequence). J gave up 1 base and V 4 bases, and 1 base lay outside the gene matches. CDR3 size: 13 residues. The CDR3 DNA reads as TGTGCCAGCAGCAGGGACAGGAACACTGAAGCTTTCTTT. Translating it yields CASSRDRNTEAFF. Filled out from reference TRBV5-4 and TRBJ1-1, the complete variable domain reads ETGVTQSPTHLIKTRGQQVTLRCSSQSGHNTVSWYQQALGQGPQFIFQYYREEENGRGNFPPRFSGLQFPNYSSELNVNALELDDSALYLCASSRDRNTEAFFGQGTRLTVV.

The rearrangement uses TRBV30 and TRBJ1-5; D not certain. V was cut by 0 bases and J by 7 bases, with 10 bases left in between. The CDR3 consists of 13 residues. Germline V gene data show CDR1 as GTSNPN and CDR2 as SVGIG (reference sequence). CDR3 nucleotide sequence: TGTGCCTGGAGTGTTGGCCTCCTACAGCCCCAGCATTTT. The encoded protein is CAWSVGLLQPQHF.